This T cell receptor beta chain was documented in a study of CD8 T cell repertoires and HIV-1 epitope variants. At the level of the study: T cells were stimulated with Twenty-five Gag and Nef peptides separately. Epitopes were three Gag families plus Nef HW9 and YT9.

This clone has just a few counts. Its matching antigen is unknown. On the immunoSEQ platform, TCR beta CDR3s were sequenced at survey depth. Sequenced by immunoSEQ multiplex PCR; TCRdb stores in-frame clones only, minus some. Of 5,100 or so clones detected, roughly 65% appear once; the ten largest clones hold around two fifths. The CDR3 has 12 residues. The V gene's germline CDR1 is SGDLS and CDR2 YYNGEE. After removal of 3 bases from V and 6 bases from J, the junction contained 0 bases not matched to a gene. This receptor was obtained from a male donor with HIV. This rearrangement joins TRBV9 to TRBJ1-1; TRBD1 matches 9 bases. The specimen sequenced was cultured CD8+ T cells derived from PBMCs. This CDR3 reads CASSGTGAEAFF. In DNA form, the CDR3 reads TGTGCCAGCAGCGGGACAGGGGCTGAAGCTTTCTTT.